The text below deals with one T cell receptor (beta chain). The sample is drawn from a study of T cell changes during pregnancy in multiple sclerosis. Some clones are missing from TCRdb's copy, which holds only in-frame ones; the method was immunoSEQ multiplex PCR. The sample lists 79,000 or so clones, less than 90% occurring once. CDR1 and CDR2 from the germline V gene are SGHNT and YYREEE (reference sequence). Between the trimmed V and J ends, which lost 0 bases and 7 bases, there was a span of 10 bases. The CDR3 covers 13 residues. V and J are TRBV5-4 and TRBJ2-5, with D uncertain. The specimen comprised peripheral blood, sampled before pregnancy. This sequence originates from a female donor with multiple sclerosis, enrolled in a pregnancy study. The CDR3 sequence: CASSLDGVGTQYF. CDR3 DNA: TGTGCCAGCAGCTTGGACGGTGTCGGGACCCAGTACTTC.